The 9 T cell receptor beta chains reported below all come from one sample, sequenced in a study of T cells after yellow fever vaccination. TCRdb recomputed calls from the 5' RACE reads with MiXCR, one row per CDR3 protein. The sample lists a few hundred thousand distinct CDR3 sequences; 7.5% to 9% were seen once. This material consisted of CD4+ T cells sorted from PBMCs, taken 5 days after the yellow fever booster vaccination. These receptors came from a man in his late teens or twenties who received the YFV17D yellow fever vaccine.

This clonotype was seen at least ten times. The DNA for the CDR3 is TGCAGTGTCACGGGGGGGGCCGAGCAGTACTTC. Protein: CSVTGGAEQYF. The V call is TRBV20-1, the J call TRBJ2-7, with TRBD2 matching 8 bases. The trim removed 7 bases at V and 6 bases at J, leaving 5 bases unmatched. Germline V gene lookup returns CDR1 DFQATT and CDR2 SNEGSKA (reference sequence). There are 11 residues in the CDR3.

The V and J genes are TRBV6-5 and TRBJ2-7; D uncertain. There are 13 residues in the CDR3. Per the germline V gene, CDR1 is MNHEY and CDR2 is SVGAGI. V lost 2 bases and J 0 bases, leaving 5 bases between the germline ends. CDR3 in DNA: TGTGCCAGCAGTTACAAGAGCTCCTACGAGCAGTACGTC. Translation gives CASSYKSSYEQYV.

The DNA of the CDR3 is TGCAGTGCCCCTACAGGGGGCTTTGCGTACACTGAAGCTTTCTTT. Protein sequence: CSAPTGGFAYTEAFF. The gene calls are TRBV20-1 and TRBJ1-1; 9 bases are shared with TRBD1. V was clipped by 6 bases and J by 3 bases; unmatched bases: 11. The length of the CDR3 is 15 residues. CDR1 DFQATT and CDR2 SNEGSKA come from the germline V gene (reference sequence).

The table lists this clonotype with a few counts. This chain joins TRBV5-1 and TRBJ2-7; D unresolved. The CDR3 is 14 residues long. Germline CDR1 and CDR2: SGHRS and YFSETQ. Trimming cost V 1 base and J 3 bases, with 11 bases left between them. The CDR3 is CASSLSSGGYEQYF. The CDR3 nucleotides are TGCGCCAGCAGCTTGAGCTCGGGTGGCTACGAGCAGTACTTC.

There are many counts of this clonotype. V usage is TRBV7-6 and J usage is TRBJ2-7, with TRBD1 as a possible D gene (8 bases). This CDR3 has 15 amino acids. Trimming left V 5 bases short and J 3 bases short, with 17 bases between. Looked up from germline, CDR1 is SGHVS and CDR2 is FNYEAQ. The CDR3 loop is CASSPRGRGNYEQYF. Here the CDR3 DNA reads TGTGCCAGCAGCCCCAGGGGGCGGGGGAACTACGAGCAGTACTTC.

This clonotype was seen repeatedly, ten times or more. The chain couples TRBV6-2 or TRBV6-3 to TRBJ2-7, with 9 bases aligning to TRBD2. The V gene's germline CDR1 is MNHEY and CDR2 SVGEGT. The CDR3 is 15 residues long. After removal of 8 bases from V and 2 bases from J, the junction contained 10 bases not matched to a gene. In DNA form, the CDR3 reads TGTGCCAGCGGGTACGGGACTAGCCGTACCTACGAGCAGTACGTC. It is translated as CASGYGTSRTYEQYV.

A few counts support this clonotype. A much larger clone sits a single nucleotide away, making a read error possible. The V gene is TRBV7-7, the J gene TRBJ2-5, with D possibly called TRBD1 or TRBD2 (6 bases each). The CDR3 totals 13 residues. Germline V gene data show CDR1 as SSHAT and CDR2 as FNYEAQ (reference sequence). V gave up 3 bases and J gave up 4 bases, with 9 bases separating them. The CDR3 DNA reads TGTGCCAGCAGCTTTTGGGGGGCAGAGACCCAGTACTTC. The encoded protein is CASSFWGAETQYF.

This clonotype was seen a few times. This sequence joins TRBV7-9 and TRBJ1-4, with D uncertain. This CDR3 comprises 15 residues. Trimming removed 5 bases at V and 1 base at J, with 11 bases between. Germline values: CDR1 SEHNR, CDR2 FQNEAQ (reference sequence). The CDR3 loop is CASSPNRLTNEKLFF. The DNA of the CDR3 is TGTGCCAGCAGCCCGAATCGATTAACTAATGAAAAACTGTTTTTT. Complete variable domain (other parts from reference TRBV7-9 and TRBJ1-4): DTGVSQNPRHKITKRGQNVTFRCDPISEHNRLYWYRQTLGQGPEFLTYFQNEAQLEKSRLLSDRFSAERPKGSFSTLEIQRTEQGDSAMYLCASSPNRLTNEKLFFGSGTQLSVL.

This clonotype occurred a few times. The chain is built from TRBV20-1 and TRBJ1-2; TRBD1 is a possible D gene (5 bases). The germline V gene has CDR1 DFQATT and CDR2 SNEGSKA (reference sequence). The CDR3 covers 14 residues. V was shortened by 3 bases and J by 10 bases, with 21 bases between the two germline ends. The CDR3 is CSASLAGPGNAYTF. The CDR3 DNA reads TGCAGTGCTAGTTTGGCAGGCCCAGGGAATGCCTACACCTTC.